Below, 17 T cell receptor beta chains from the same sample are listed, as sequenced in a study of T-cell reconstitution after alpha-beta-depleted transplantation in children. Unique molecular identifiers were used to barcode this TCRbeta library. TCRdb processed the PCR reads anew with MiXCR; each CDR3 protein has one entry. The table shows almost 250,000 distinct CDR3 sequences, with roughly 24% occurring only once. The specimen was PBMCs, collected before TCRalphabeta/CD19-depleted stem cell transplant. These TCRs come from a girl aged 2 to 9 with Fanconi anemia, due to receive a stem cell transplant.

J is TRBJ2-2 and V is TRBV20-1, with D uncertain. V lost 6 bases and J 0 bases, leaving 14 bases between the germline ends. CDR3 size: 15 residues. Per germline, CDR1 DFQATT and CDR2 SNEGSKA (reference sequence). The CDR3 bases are TGCAGTGCGCGGACCTGGTCTACGAACACCGGGGAGCTGTTTTTT. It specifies CSARTWSTNTGELFF.

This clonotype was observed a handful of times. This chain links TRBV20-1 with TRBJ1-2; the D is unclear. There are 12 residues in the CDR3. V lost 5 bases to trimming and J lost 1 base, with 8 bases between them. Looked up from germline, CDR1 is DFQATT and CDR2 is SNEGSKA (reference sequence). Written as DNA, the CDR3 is TGCAGTGCTGATGAGGTTAACTATGGCTACACCTTC. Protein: CSADEVNYGYTF.

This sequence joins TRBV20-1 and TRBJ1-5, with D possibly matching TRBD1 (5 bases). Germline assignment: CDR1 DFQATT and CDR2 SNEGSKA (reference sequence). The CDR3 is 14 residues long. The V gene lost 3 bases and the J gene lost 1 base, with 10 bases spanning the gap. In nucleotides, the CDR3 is TGCAGTGCTAGTTCCGGGGCCAGCAATCAGCCCCAGCATTTT. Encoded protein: CSASSGASNQPQHF.

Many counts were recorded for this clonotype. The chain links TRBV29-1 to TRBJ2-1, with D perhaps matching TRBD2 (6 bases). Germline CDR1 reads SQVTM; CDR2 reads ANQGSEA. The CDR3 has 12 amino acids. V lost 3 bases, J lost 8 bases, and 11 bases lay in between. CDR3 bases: TGCAGCGTTGAGGAGGGCCTGGATGAGCAGTTCTTC. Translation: CSVEEGLDEQFF.

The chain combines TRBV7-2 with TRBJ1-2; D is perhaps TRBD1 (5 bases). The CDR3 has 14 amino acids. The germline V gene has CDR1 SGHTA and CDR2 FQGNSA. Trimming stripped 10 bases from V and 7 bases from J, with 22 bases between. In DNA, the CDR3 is TGTGCCACCGATCCCAGTCCGGGGGTTAGTGGCTACACCTTC. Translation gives CATDPSPGVSGYTF.

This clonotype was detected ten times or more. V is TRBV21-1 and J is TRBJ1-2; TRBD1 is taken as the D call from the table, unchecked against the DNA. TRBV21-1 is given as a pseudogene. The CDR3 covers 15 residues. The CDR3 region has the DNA TGTGCCAGCAGGCACGACAGCCGTCCTTTCCATGGCTACACCTTC. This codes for CASRHDSRPFHGYTF.

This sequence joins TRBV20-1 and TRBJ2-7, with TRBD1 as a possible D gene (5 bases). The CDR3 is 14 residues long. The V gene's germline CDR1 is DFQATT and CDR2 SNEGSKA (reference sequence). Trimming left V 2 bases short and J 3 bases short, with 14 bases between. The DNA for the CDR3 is TGCAGTGCTAGATTGCGTCAGGGCCGCTACGAGCAGTACTTC. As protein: CSARLRQGRYEQYF.

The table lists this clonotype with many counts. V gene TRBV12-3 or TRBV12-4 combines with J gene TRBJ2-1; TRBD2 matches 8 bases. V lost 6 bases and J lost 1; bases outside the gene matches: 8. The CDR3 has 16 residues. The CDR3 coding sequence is TGTGCCAGCAGATCCCCTAGCGGGCCTTCCTACAATGAGCAGTTCTTC. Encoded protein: CASRSPSGPSYNEQFF.

CDR3 nucleotides: TGTGCCAGCAGTTTATCCGTTCGGTTGGACACAAACACCGGGGAGCTGTTTTTT. It encodes CASSLSVRLDTNTGELFF. The rearrangement uses TRBV28 and TRBJ2-2, with TRBD1 as a possible D gene (5 bases). The length of the CDR3 is 18 residues. V lost 1 base, J lost 2 bases, and 17 bases lay in between. Germline lookup yields CDR1 MDHEN and CDR2 SYDVKM.

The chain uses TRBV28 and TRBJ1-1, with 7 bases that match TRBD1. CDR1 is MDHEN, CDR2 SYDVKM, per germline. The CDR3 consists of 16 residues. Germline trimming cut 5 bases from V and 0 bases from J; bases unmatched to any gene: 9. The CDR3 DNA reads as TGTGCCAGCAGTCGGGGGGACAGTACAATGAACACTGAAGCTTTCTTT. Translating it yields CASSRGDSTMNTEAFF. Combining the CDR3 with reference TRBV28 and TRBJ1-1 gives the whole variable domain DVKVTQSSRYLVKRTGEKVFLECVQDMDHENMFWYRQDPGLGLRLIYFSYDVKMKEKGDIPEGYSVSREKKERFSLILESASTNQTSMYLCASSRGDSTMNTEAFFGQGTRLTVV.

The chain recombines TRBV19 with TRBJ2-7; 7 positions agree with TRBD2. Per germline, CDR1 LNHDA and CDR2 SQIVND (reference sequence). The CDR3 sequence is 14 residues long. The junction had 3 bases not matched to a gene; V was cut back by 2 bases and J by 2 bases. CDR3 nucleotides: TGTGCCAGTAGTATATTAGCGGGCCCCTACGAGCAGTACTTC. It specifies CASSILAGPYEQYF.

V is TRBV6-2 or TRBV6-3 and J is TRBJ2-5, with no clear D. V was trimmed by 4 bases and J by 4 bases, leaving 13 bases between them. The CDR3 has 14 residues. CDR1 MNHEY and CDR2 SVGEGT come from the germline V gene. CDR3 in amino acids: CASSSANRIETQYF. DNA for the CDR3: TGTGCCAGCAGTTCCGCCAACCGGATAGAGACCCAGTACTTC.

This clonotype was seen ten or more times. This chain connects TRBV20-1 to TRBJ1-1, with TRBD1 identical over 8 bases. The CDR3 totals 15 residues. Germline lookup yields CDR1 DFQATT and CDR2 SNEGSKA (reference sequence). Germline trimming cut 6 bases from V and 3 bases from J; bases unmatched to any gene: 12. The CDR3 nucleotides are TGCAGTGCGGTGCGGGACAGGTGGGGTGACACTGAAGCTTTCTTT. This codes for CSAVRDRWGDTEAFF.

In nucleotides, the CDR3 is TGTGCCAGCAGACGGACGGGCCTAGCGGGAGCCGGGGAGCAGTTCTTC. Amino acid sequence: CASRRTGLAGAGEQFF. The rearrangement uses TRBV27 and TRBJ2-1; 10 bases map to TRBD2. Germline assignment: CDR1 MNHEY and CDR2 SMNVEV (reference sequence). J lost 10 bases, V lost 6 bases, and 15 bases had no gene match. CDR3 length: 16 amino acids.

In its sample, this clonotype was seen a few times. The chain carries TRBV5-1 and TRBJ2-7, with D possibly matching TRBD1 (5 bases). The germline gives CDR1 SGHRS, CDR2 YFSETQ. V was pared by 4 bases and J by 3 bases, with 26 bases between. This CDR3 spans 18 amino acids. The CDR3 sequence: CASSEQALSPGLVYEQYF. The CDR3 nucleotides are TGCGCCAGCAGCGAACAGGCTTTAAGCCCCGGGCTAGTCTACGAGCAGTACTTC.

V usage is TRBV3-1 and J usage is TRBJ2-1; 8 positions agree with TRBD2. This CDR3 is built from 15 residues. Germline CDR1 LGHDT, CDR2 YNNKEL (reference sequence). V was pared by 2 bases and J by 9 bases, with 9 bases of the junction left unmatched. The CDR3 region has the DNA TGTGCCAGCAGCCAAACACCGGGGGGGCCTGGTGAGCAGTTCTTC. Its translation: CASSQTPGGPGEQFF.

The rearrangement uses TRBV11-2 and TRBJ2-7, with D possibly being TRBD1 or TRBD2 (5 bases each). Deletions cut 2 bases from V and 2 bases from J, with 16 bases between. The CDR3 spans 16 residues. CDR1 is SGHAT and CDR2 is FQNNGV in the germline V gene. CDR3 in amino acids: CASSLWRRDGAYEQYF. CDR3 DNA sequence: TGTGCCAGCAGCTTATGGCGTCGGGACGGAGCCTACGAGCAGTACTTC. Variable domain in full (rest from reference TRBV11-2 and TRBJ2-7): EAGVAQSPRYKIIEKRQSVAFWCNPISGHATLYWYQQILGQGPKLLIQFQNNGVVDDSQLPKDRFSAERLKGVDSTLKIQPAKLEDSAVYLCASSLWRRDGAYEQYFGPGTRLTVT.